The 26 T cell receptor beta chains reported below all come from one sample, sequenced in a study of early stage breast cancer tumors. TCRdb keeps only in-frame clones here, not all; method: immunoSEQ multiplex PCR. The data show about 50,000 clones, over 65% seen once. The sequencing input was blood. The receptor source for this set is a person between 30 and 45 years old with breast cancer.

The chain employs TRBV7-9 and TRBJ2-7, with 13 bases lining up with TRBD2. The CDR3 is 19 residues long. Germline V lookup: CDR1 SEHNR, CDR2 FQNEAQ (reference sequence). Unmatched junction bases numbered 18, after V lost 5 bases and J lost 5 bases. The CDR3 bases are TGTGCCAGCAGCGGTATCATCGGACTAGCGGGGGCGTTATCCGACGAGCAGTACTTC. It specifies CASSGIIGLAGALSDEQYF.

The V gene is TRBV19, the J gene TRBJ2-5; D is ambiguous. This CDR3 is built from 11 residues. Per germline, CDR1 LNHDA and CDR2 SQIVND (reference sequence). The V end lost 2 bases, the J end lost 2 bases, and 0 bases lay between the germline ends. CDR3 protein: CASSIQETQYF. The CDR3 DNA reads TGTGCCAGTAGTATACAAGAGACCCAGTACTTC.

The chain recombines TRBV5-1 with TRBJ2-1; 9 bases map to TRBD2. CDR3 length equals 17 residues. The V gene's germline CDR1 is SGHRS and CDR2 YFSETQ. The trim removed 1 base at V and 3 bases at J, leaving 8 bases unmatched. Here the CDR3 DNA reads TGCGCCAGCAGCTTGACGTCTAGCGGGATCTTCTACAATGAGCAGTTCTTC. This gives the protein CASSLTSSGIFYNEQFF.

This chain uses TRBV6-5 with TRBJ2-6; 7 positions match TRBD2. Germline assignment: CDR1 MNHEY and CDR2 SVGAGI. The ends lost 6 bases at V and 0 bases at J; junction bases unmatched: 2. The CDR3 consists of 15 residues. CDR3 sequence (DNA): TGTGCCAGCAGGGGAGGGAGCTCTGGGGCCAACGTCCTGACTTTC. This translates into CASRGGSSGANVLTF.

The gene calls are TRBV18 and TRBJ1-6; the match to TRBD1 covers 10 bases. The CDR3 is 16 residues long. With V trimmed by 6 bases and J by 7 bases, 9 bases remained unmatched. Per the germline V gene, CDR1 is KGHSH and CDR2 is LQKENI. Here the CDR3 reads CASSPSGTGANSPLHF. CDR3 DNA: TGTGCCAGCTCCCCCTCCGGGACAGGGGCCAATTCACCCCTCCACTTT. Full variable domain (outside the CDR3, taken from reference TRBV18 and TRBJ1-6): NAGVMQNPRHLVRRRGQEARLRCSPMKGHSHVYWYRQLPEEGLKFMVYLQKENIIDESGMPKERFSAEFPKEGPSILRIQQVVRGDSAAYFCASSPSGTGANSPLHFGNGTRLTVT.

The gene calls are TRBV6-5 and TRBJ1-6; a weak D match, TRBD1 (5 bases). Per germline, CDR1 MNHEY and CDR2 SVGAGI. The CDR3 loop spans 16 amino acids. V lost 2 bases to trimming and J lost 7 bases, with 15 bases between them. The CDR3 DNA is TGTGCCAGCAGTTACAGAAGGGGCGGCGGGAATTCACCCCTCCACTTT. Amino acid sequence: CASSYRRGGGNSPLHF.

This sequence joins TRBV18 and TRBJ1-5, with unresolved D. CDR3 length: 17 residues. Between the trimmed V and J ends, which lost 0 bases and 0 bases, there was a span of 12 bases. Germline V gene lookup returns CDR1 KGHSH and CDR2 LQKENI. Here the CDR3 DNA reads TGTGCCAGCTCACCACCAAACAGTCCCTTTAGCAATCAGCCCCAGCATTTT. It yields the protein CASSPPNSPFSNQPQHF.

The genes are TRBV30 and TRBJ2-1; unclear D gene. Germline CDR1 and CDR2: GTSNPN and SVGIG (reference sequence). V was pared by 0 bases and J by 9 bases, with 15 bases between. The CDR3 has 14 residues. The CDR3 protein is CAWSVALSAIEQFF. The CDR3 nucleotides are TGTGCCTGGAGTGTTGCCCTCAGCGCAATTGAGCAGTTCTTC.

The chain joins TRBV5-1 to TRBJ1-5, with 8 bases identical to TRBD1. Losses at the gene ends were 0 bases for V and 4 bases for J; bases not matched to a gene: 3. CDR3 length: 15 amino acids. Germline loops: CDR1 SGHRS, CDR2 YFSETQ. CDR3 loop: CASSLGQGRNQPQHF. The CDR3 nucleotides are TGCGCCAGCAGCTTGGGACAGGGGAGGAATCAGCCCCAGCATTTT.

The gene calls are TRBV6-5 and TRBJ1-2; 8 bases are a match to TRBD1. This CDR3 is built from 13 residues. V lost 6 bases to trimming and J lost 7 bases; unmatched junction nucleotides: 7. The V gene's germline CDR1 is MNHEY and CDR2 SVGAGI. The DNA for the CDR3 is TGTGCCAGCAGCCGCGCAGGGGGCTTTGGCTACACCTTC. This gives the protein CASSRAGGFGYTF.

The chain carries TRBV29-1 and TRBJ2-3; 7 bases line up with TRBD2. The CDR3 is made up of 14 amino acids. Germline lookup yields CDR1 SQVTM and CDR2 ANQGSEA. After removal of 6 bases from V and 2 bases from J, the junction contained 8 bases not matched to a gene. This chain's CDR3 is CSVGASGYTDTQYF. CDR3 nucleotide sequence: TGCAGCGTAGGGGCTAGCGGATACACAGATACGCAGTATTTT.

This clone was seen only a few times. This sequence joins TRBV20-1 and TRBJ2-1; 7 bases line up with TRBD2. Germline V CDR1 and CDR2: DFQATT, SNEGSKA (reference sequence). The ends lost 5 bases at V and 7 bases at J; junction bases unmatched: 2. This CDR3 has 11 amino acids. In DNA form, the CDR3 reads TGCAGTGCTCGGGACTATAATGAGCAGTTCTTC. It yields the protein CSARDYNEQFF.

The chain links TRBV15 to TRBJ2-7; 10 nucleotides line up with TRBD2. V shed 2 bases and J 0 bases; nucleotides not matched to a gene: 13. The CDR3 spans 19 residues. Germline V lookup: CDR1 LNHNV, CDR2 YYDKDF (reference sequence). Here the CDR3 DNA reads TGTGCCACCAGCAGACCCAGACTAGCGGGTTCCCCCAGCTCCTACGAGCAGTACTTC. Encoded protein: CATSRPRLAGSPSSYEQYF.

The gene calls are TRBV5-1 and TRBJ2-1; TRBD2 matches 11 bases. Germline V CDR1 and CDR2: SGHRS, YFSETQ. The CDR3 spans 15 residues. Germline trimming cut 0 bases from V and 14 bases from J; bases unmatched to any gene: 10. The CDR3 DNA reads TGCGCCAGCAGCTTGGTACAAATAGCGGGAGGGCGTGAGTTCTTC. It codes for CASSLVQIAGGREFF.

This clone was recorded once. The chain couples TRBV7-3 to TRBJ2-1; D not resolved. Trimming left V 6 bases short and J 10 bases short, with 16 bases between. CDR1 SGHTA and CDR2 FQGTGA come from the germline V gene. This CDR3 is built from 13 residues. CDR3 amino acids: CASRNTKGTEQFF. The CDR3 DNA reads TGTGCCAGCAGAAATACAAAGGGCACCGAGCAGTTCTTC.

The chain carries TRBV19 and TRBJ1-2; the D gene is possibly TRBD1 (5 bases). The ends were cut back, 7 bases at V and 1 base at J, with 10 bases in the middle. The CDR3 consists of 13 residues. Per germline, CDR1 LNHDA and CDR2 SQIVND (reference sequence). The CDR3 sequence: CASIGTYNYGYTF. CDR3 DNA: TGTGCCAGTATTGGGACGTATAACTATGGCTACACCTTC.

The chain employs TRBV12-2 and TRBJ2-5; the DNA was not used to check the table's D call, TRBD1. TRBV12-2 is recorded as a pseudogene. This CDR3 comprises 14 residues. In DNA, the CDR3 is TGTGCAAGTCGCTTAGAACAGGGTTCGGAGACCCAGTACTTC. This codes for CASRLEQGSETQYF.

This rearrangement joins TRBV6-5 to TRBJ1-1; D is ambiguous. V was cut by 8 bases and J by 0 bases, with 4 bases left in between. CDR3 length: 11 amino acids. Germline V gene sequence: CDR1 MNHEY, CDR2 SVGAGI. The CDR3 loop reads CASRMNTEAFF. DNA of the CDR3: TGTGCCAGCCGAATGAACACTGAAGCTTTCTTT.

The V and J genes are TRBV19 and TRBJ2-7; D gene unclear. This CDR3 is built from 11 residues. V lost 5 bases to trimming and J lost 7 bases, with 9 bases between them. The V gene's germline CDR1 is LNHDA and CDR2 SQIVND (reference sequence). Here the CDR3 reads CASSSRTEQYF. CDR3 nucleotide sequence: TGTGCCAGTAGTTCTCGAACGGAGCAGTACTTC.

The CDR3 sequence is CASSSEENTEAFF. CDR3 coding DNA: TGTGCCAGCAGTAGCGAGGAGAACACTGAAGCTTTCTTT. This chain uses TRBV6-4 with TRBJ1-1, with D uncertain. Trimming cost V 5 bases and J 1 base, with 8 bases left between them. CDR1 MRHNA and CDR2 SNTAGT come from the germline V gene. This CDR3 region has 13 residues.

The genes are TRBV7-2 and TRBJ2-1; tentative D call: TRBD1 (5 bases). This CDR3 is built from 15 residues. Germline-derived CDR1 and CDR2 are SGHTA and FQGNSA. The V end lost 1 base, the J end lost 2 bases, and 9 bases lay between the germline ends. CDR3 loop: CASSLGAGPYNEQFF. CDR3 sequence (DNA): TGTGCCAGCAGCTTAGGAGCAGGGCCCTACAATGAGCAGTTCTTC.

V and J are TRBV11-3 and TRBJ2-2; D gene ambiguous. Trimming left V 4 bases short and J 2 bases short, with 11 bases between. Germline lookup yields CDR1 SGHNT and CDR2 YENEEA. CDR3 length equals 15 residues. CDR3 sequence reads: CASSSRVSNTGELFF. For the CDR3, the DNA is TGTGCCAGCAGCTCAAGGGTCTCTAACACCGGGGAGCTGTTTTTT.

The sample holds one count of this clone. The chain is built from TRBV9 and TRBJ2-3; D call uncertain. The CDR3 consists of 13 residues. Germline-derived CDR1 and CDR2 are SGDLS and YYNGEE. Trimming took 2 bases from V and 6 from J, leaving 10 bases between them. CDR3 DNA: TGTGCCAGCAGCGTGGAAGTGTCGGATACGCAGTATTTT. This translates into CASSVEVSDTQYF.

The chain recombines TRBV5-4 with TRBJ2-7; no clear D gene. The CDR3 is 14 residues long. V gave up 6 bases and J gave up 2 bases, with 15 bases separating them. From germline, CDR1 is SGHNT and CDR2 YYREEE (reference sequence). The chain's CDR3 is CASNRIDFPYEQYF. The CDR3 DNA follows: TGTGCCAGCAACCGGATAGACTTCCCCTACGAGCAGTACTTC.

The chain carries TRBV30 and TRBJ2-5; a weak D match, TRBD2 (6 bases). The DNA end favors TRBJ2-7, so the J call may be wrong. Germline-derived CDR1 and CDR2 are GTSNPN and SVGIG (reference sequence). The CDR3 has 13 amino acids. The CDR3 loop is CAWWDGRRYEQYF. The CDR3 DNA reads TGTGCCTGGTGGGACGGGAGAAGATACGAGCAGTACTTC.

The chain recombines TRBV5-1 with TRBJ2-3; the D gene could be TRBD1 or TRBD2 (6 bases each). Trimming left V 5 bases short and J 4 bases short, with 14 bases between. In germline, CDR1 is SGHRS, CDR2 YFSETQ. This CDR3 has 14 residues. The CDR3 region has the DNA TGCGCCAGCAGGTCGGTAGGGGGGTCAGATACGCAGTATTTT. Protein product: CASRSVGGSDTQYF.